In this sample, the clone carrying this T cell receptor (beta chain) turned up a few times. What it binds is unknown. This specimen comes from a study of shared clonotypes between healthy human individuals. Trimming took 6 bases from V and 0 from J, leaving 21 bases between them. The CDR3 has 17 residues. Germline values: CDR1 GTSNPN, CDR2 SVGIG (reference sequence). For each subset, genomic DNA was distributed in equal portions over several immunoSEQ plates. Some clones are missing from TCRdb's copy, which holds only in-frame ones; the method was immunoSEQ multiplex PCR. The table records 2,500,000 or so clones, more than 80% of them present only once. Study results and limitations: Approximately 5% was the fraction of naive CD4 clonotypes found shared across a few donors.

The receptor comes from a man between 18 and 35 years old in good health. Sequencing was performed on naive CD4+ T cells sorted from blood. Described subset: CD45RA+ positively selected. The chain joins TRBV30 to TRBJ1-5, with D possibly being TRBD1 (6 bases). In nucleotides, the CDR3 is TGTGCCTGCCCCCTGGGGGGGCCGGAGAATAGCAATCAGCCCCAGCATTTT. This encodes CACPLGGPENSNQPQHF.